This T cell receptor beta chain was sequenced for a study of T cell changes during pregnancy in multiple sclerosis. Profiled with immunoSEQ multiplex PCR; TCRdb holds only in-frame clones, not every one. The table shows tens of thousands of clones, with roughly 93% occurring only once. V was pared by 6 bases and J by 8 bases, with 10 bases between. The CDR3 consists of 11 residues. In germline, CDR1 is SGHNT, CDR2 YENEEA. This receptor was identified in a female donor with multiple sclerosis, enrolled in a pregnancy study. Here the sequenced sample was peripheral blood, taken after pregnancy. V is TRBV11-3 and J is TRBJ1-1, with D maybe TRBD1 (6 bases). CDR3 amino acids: CASSTRGEAFF. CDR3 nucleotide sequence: TGTGCCAGCAGTACAAGGGGGGAAGCTTTCTTT.